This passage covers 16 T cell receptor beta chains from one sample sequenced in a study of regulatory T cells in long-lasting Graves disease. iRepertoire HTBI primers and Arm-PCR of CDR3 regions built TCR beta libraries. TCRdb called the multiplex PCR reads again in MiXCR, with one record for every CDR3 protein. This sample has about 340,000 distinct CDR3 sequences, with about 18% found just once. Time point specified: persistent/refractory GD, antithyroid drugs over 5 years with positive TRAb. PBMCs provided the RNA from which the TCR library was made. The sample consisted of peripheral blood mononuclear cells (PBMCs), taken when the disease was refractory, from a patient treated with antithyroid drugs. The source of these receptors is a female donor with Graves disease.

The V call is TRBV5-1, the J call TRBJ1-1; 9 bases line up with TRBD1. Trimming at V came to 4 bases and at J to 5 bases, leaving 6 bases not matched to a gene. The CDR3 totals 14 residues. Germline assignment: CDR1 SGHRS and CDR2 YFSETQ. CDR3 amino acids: CASSRSTGGTEAFF. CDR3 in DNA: TGCGCCAGCAGCAGATCGACAGGGGGAACTGAAGCTTTCTTT. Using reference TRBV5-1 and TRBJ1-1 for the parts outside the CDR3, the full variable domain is KAGVTQTPRYLIKTRGQQVTLSCSPISGHRSVSWYQQTPGQGLQFLFEYFSETQRNKGNFPGRFSGRQFSNSRSEMNVSTLELGDSALYLCASSRSTGGTEAFFGQGTRLTVV.

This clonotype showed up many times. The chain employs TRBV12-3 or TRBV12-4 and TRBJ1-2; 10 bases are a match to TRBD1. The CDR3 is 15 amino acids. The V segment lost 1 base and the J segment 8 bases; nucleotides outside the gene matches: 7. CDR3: CASSLGPRTGGGYTF. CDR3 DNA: TGTGCCAGCAGTTTAGGCCCGCGGACAGGGGGAGGCTACACCTTC.

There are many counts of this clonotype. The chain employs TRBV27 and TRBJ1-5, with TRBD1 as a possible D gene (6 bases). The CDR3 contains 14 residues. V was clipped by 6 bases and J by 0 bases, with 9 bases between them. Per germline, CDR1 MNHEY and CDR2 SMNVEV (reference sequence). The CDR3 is CASSPDSSNQPQHF. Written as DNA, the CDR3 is TGTGCCAGCAGCCCGGACAGTAGCAATCAGCCCCAGCATTTT.

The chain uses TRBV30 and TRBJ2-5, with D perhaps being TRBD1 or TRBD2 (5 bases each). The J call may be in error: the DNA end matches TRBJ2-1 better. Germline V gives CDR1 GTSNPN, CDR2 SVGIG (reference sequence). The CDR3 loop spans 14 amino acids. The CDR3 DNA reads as TGTGCCTGGAGTCCACCGGGACCCTACAATGAGCAGTTCTTC. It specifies CAWSPPGPYNEQFF.

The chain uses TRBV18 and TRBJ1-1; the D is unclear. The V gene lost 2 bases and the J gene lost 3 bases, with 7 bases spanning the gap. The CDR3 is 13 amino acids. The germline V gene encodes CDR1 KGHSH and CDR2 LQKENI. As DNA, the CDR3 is TGTGCCAGCTCACCAATTAGGGACACTGAAGCTTTCTTT. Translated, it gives CASSPIRDTEAFF. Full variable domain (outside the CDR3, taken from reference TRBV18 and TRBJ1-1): NAGVMQNPRHLVRRRGQEARLRCSPMKGHSHVYWYRQLPEEGLKFMVYLQKENIIDESGMPKERFSAEFPKEGPSILRIQQVVRGDSAAYFCASSPIRDTEAFFGQGTRLTVV.

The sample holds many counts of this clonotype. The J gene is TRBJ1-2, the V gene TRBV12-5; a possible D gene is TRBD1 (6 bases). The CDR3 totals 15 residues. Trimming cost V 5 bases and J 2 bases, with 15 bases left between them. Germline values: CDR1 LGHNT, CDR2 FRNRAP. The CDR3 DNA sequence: TGTGCTAGTGGTACCCGCCGGGACACCAACTATGGCTACACCTTC. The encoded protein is CASGTRRDTNYGYTF.

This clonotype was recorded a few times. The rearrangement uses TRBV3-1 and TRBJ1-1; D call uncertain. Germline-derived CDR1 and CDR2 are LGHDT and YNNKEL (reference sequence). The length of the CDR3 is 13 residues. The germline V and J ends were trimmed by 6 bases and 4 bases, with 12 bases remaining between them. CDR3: CASRALVGTEAFF. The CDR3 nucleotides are TGTGCCAGCAGAGCTTTAGTAGGCACTGAAGCTTTCTTT.

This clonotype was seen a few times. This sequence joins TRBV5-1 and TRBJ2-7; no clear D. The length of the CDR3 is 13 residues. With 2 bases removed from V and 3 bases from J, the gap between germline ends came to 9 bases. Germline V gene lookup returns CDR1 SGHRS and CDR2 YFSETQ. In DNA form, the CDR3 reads TGCGCCAGCAGCTTCAACGGAGACTACGAGCAGTACTTC. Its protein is CASSFNGDYEQYF.

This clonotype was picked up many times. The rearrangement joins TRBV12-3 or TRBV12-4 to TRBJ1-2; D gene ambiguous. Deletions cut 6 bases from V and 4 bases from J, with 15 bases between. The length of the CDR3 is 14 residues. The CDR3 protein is CASSQGFPIYGYTF. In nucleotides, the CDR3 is TGTGCCAGCAGCCAAGGGTTTCCTATCTATGGCTACACCTTC.

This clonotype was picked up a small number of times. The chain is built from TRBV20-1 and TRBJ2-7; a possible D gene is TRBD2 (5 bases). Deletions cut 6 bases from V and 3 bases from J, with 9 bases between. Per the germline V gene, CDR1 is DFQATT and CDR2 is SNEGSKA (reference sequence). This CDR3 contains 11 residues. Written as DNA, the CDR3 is TGCAGTGCCGGGAAGGGCTACGAGCAGTACTTC. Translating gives CSAGKGYEQYF.

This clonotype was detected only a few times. CDR3 bases: TGTGCCAGTGCGTCCCGGGGGGGCCTCTACGAGCAGTACTTC. This translates into CASASRGGLYEQYF. The chain recombines TRBV19 with TRBJ2-7; 8 bases match TRBD2. The CDR3 extends over 14 amino acids. Germline CDR1 LNHDA, CDR2 SQIVND (reference sequence). J lost 3 bases, V lost 8 bases, and 9 bases had no gene match.

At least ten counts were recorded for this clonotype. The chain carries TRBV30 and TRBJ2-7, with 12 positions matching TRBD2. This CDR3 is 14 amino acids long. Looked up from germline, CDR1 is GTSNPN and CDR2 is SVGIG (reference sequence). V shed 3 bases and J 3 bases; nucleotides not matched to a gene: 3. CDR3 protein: CAWRETSGSYEQYF. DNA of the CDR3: TGTGCCTGGAGAGAGACTAGCGGGAGCTACGAGCAGTACTTC.

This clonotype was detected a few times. The CDR3 sequence: CASSLAGISEAFF. CDR3 coding DNA: TGTGCCAGCAGCTTAGCAGGGATCAGTGAAGCTTTCTTT. The J gene is TRBJ1-1, the V gene TRBV7-9; D uncertain. Trimming removed 0 bases at V and 7 bases at J, with 9 bases between. The CDR3 spans 13 residues. The germline CDR1 and CDR2 sequences are SEHNR and FQNEAQ (reference sequence). Full variable domain (remainder filled in from reference TRBV7-9 and TRBJ1-1): DTGVSQNPRHKITKRGQNVTFRCDPISEHNRLYWYRQTLGQGPEFLTYFQNEAQLEKSRLLSDRFSAERPKGSFSTLEIQRTEQGDSAMYLCASSLAGISEAFFGQGTRLTVV.

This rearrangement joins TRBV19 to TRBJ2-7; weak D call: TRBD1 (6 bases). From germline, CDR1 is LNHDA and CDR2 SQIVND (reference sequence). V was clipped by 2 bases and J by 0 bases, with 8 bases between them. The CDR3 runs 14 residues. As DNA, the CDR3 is TGTGCCAGTAGTATAACAGGGAACTCCTACGAGCAGTACTTC. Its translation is CASSITGNSYEQYF.

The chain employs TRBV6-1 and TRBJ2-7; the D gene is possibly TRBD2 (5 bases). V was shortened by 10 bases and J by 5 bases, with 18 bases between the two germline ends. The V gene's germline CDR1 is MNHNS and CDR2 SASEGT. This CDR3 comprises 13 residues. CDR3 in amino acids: CANPLGLRDEQYF. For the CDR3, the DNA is TGTGCCAACCCTCTTGGCTTGAGGGACGAGCAGTACTTC.

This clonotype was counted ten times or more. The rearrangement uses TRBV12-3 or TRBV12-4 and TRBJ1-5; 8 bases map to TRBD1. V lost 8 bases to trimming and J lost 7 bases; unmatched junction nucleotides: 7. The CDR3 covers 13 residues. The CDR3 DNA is TGTGCCAGCTCGCTGGACAGGGCCCAGCCCCAGCATTTT. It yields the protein CASSLDRAQPQHF.